The 24 T cell receptor beta chains below were found in one sample sequenced in a study of CD8+ T cells in alopecia areata. RNA extraction was followed by reverse transcription into cDNA, which acted as the sequencing template. Sequencing used immunoSEQ multiplex PCR; TCRdb keeps in-frame clones, though not all of them. The data contain around 100,000 clones, less than 70% of them singletons. Sequenced material: CD4+ T cells sorted from blood. These receptors originate from a human donor in good health.

The rearrangement links TRBV5-1 to TRBJ2-1; D gene uncertain. The CDR3 spans 15 residues. Trimming took 2 bases from V and 7 from J, leaving 16 bases between them. Germline V lookup: CDR1 SGHRS, CDR2 YFSETQ. The CDR3 reads CASSLRSGEVNEQFF. Here the CDR3 DNA reads TGCGCCAGCAGCTTAAGGTCGGGTGAGGTGAATGAGCAGTTCTTC.

V and J are TRBV5-1 and TRBJ2-1; the D gene is possibly TRBD2 (5 bases). The CDR3 length is 14 residues. V shed 4 bases and J shed 9 bases, with 17 bases lying between them. Germline-derived CDR1 and CDR2 are SGHRS and YFSETQ. The chain's CDR3 is CASSLDWQGGEQFF. The CDR3 nucleotides are TGCGCCAGCAGCCTGGACTGGCAAGGCGGTGAGCAGTTCTTC.

Only a few counts were recorded for this clone. The rearrangement links TRBV18 to TRBJ2-7, with TRBD1 as a possible D gene (5 bases). Trimming cost V 4 bases and J 2 bases, with 9 bases left between them. The CDR3 spans 13 residues. The germline gives CDR1 KGHSH, CDR2 LQKENI. The CDR3 reads CASSRGSAYEQYF. The CDR3 nucleotides are TGTGCCAGCTCACGGGGCTCGGCCTACGAGCAGTACTTC.

This clone has a single count. CDR3 in amino acids: CAWSQKGGWSNQPQHF. CDR3 DNA sequence: TGTGCCTGGAGTCAAAAAGGGGGGTGGAGCAATCAGCCCCAGCATTTT. The chain recombines TRBV30 with TRBJ1-5; D possibly corresponds to TRBD1 (6 bases). The germline CDR1 and CDR2 sequences are GTSNPN and SVGIG (reference sequence). The CDR3 covers 16 residues. Trimming removed 2 bases at V and 1 base at J, with 15 bases between.

The rearrangement uses TRBV5-6 and TRBJ1-2; D perhaps matches TRBD1 (6 bases). V lost 3 bases and J lost 6, with 12 bases in between. Germline CDR1 and CDR2: SGHDT and YYEEEE. The CDR3 is made up of 13 amino acids. CDR3 amino acids: CASSWVSGDGYTF. The CDR3 region has the DNA TGTGCCAGCAGCTGGGTCTCAGGGGATGGCTACACCTTC.

The chain combines TRBV25-1 with TRBJ2-7; weak D call: TRBD1 (5 bases). The germline V and J ends were trimmed by 5 bases and 1 base, with 12 bases remaining between them. This CDR3 contains 14 residues. The germline V gene has CDR1 MGHDK and CDR2 SYGVNS. The chain's CDR3 is CASSRSGFSYEQYF. The CDR3, as DNA: TGTGCCAGCAGTAGGTCAGGGTTTTCCTACGAGCAGTACTTC.

This clone was seen a handful of times. The chain combines TRBV29-1 with TRBJ2-3; the D is unclear. The V gene lost 5 bases and the J gene lost 4 bases, with 13 bases spanning the gap. Per the germline V gene, CDR1 is SQVTM and CDR2 is ANQGSEA. The CDR3 runs 13 residues. The CDR3 nucleotides read TGCAGCGTTCGATTGAGAATGGCAGATACGCAGTATTTT. Translation gives CSVRLRMADTQYF.

This clone was observed at least ten times. This chain links TRBV7-2 with TRBJ1-6; D is unresolved. V was pared by 5 bases and J by 9 bases, with 20 bases between. Germline V CDR1 and CDR2: SGHTA, FQGNSA. The CDR3 totals 16 residues. In DNA, the CDR3 is TGTGCCAGCAGCCGTTCGACGGTGAGCGGTGGTTCACCCCTCCACTTT. Residues: CASSRSTVSGGSPLHF.

This chain connects TRBV2 to TRBJ2-7; D may be TRBD2 (5 bases). This CDR3 has 14 amino acids. The V gene lost 5 bases and the J gene lost 0 bases, with 11 bases spanning the gap. Germline V gene sequence: CDR1 SNHLY, CDR2 FYNNEI. The CDR3, as DNA: TGTGCCAGCAGTTGGGAGAGCCACTCCTACGAGCAGTACTTC. As protein: CASSWESHSYEQYF.

V and J are TRBV11-2 and TRBJ2-5, with no clear D. The V gene lost 6 bases and the J gene lost 4 bases, with 12 bases spanning the gap. CDR3 length: 13 amino acids. Germline V CDR1 and CDR2: SGHAT, FQNNGV. Here the CDR3 DNA reads TGTGCCAGCAGTTCCGGCTTCGGAGAGACCCAGTACTTC. Translation gives CASSSGFGETQYF. Drawing the rest from reference TRBV11-2 and TRBJ2-5, the complete variable domain is EAGVAQSPRYKIIEKRQSVAFWCNPISGHATLYWYQQILGQGPKLLIQFQNNGVVDDSQLPKDRFSAERLKGVDSTLKIQPAKLEDSAVYLCASSSGFGETQYFGPGTRLLVL.

This chain connects TRBV9 to TRBJ2-5; D is unresolved. V lost 6 bases and J lost 7, with 4 bases in between. CDR1 and CDR2 (germline): SGDLS, YYNGEE. The CDR3 runs 9 residues. Written as DNA, the CDR3 is TGTGCCAGCAAAGGGACCCAGTACTTC. Its translation: CASKGTQYF.

The chain recombines TRBV27 with TRBJ2-5; D might be TRBD2 (6 bases). The CDR3 extends over 15 amino acids. V shed 0 bases and J shed 5 bases, with 13 bases lying between them. The germline V gene encodes CDR1 MNHEY and CDR2 SMNVEV (reference sequence). CDR3 nucleotide sequence: TGTGCCAGCAGTTTATCCCTAGGAGGGATGGAGACCCAGTACTTC. It is translated as CASSLSLGGMETQYF.

The rearrangement joins TRBV6-5 to TRBJ2-1; tentatively, D is TRBD1 or TRBD2 (5 bases each). V lost 6 bases and J 12 bases, leaving 18 bases between the germline ends. The length of the CDR3 is 13 residues. Germline assignment: CDR1 MNHEY and CDR2 SVGAGI. The CDR3 loop is CASSPGTSPRQFF. The DNA of the CDR3 is TGTGCCAGCAGCCCCGGGACCTCCCCGAGGCAGTTCTTC.

The chain carries TRBV30 and TRBJ1-3; TRBD1 is a possible D gene (6 bases). V lost 3 bases and J lost 0, with 12 bases in between. CDR1 GTSNPN and CDR2 SVGIG come from the germline V gene (reference sequence). CDR3 length equals 15 residues. The CDR3 sequence: CAWSEDRTSGNTIYF. In DNA form, the CDR3 reads TGTGCCTGGAGCGAAGACAGGACCTCTGGAAACACCATATATTTT.

V gene TRBV25-1 combines with J gene TRBJ1-1; possibly TRBD1 for D (5 bases). The V and J ends lost 1 base and 4 bases respectively, with 16 bases between them. CDR1 and CDR2 (germline): MGHDK, SYGVNS. The CDR3 covers 16 residues. CDR3 nucleotides: TGTGCCAGCAGTGAATCTATGGGGGGGTCGGGCACTGAAGCTTTCTTT. Protein product: CASSESMGGSGTEAFF. The whole variable domain, remainder taken from reference TRBV25-1 and TRBJ1-1, is EADIYQTPRYLVIGTGKKITLECSQTMGHDKMYWYQQDPGMELHLIHYSYGVNSTEKGDLSSESTVSRIRTEHFPLTLESARPSHTSQYLCASSESMGGSGTEAFFGQGTRLTVV.

This clone was counted between two and nine times. The chain is built from TRBV5-1 and TRBJ2-5; the D gene is possibly TRBD1 (6 bases). The CDR3 spans 13 residues. Germline CDR1 and CDR2: SGHRS and YFSETQ. V was cut by 4 bases and J by 1 base, with 8 bases left in between. CDR3 region: CASSMGAQETQYF. CDR3 nucleotides: TGCGCCAGCAGCATGGGGGCCCAAGAGACCCAGTACTTC.

This chain connects TRBV11-2 to TRBJ1-2, with a weak D call TRBD1 (6 bases). Germline values: CDR1 SGHAT, CDR2 FQNNGV. This CDR3 is 14 amino acids long. V lost 5 bases to trimming and J lost 8 bases, with 18 bases between them. This chain's CDR3 is CASSGGRWFQGYTF. Here the CDR3 DNA reads TGTGCCAGCAGCGGGGGCAGGTGGTTCCAAGGCTACACCTTC.

The rearrangement links TRBV4-2 to TRBJ1-2, with TRBD1 matching over 8 bases. The CDR3 length is 15 residues. The V gene end was trimmed by 3 bases and the J gene end by 6 bases; junction bases not matched to a gene: 9. Germline lookup yields CDR1 LGHNA and CDR2 YNFKEQ. The CDR3 protein is CASSQAYRGANGYTF. The CDR3 nucleotides are TGTGCCAGCAGCCAGGCTTACAGGGGGGCCAATGGCTACACCTTC.

This clone has a handful of counts. The V gene is TRBV6-1, the J gene TRBJ2-6, with D perhaps TRBD1 or TRBD2 (5 bases each). CDR1 is MNHNS, CDR2 SASEGT, per germline. The CDR3 runs 17 residues. Between the trimmed V and J ends, which lost 1 base and 0 bases, there was a span of 10 bases. CDR3 loop: CASSEDPGSSGANVLTF. The CDR3, as DNA: TGTGCCAGCAGTGAAGACCCAGGGAGCTCTGGGGCCAACGTCCTGACTTTC.

In its sample, this clone was seen once. The J gene is TRBJ2-7, the V gene TRBV29-1; 7 bases align to TRBD1. V trimming: 6 bases; J trimming: 2 bases; junction bases outside the gene matches: 4. There are 12 residues in the CDR3. Per germline, CDR1 SQVTM and CDR2 ANQGSEA. DNA for the CDR3: TGCAGCGTGACCGGACAGGCCTACGAGCAGTACTTC. As protein: CSVTGQAYEQYF.

In its sample, this clone was seen a few times. CDR3 protein: CAWGQGTYYGYTF. CDR3 bases: TGTGCCTGGGGACAGGGAACATACTATGGCTACACCTTC. V gene TRBV30 combines with J gene TRBJ1-2; 8 bases are shared with TRBD1. The CDR3 has 13 amino acids. CDR1 is GTSNPN, CDR2 SVGIG, per germline (reference sequence). Trimming at V came to 5 bases and at J to 3 bases, leaving 5 bases not matched to a gene.

V and J are TRBV7-9 and TRBJ2-3; 10 bases align to TRBD2. The CDR3 sequence is 14 residues long. Losses at the gene ends were 4 bases for V and 3 bases for J; bases not matched to a gene: 1. Germline V gene data show CDR1 as SEHNR and CDR2 as FQNEAQ (reference sequence). Here the CDR3 reads CASSSLAGTDTQYF. The CDR3, as DNA: TGTGCCAGCAGCTCACTAGCGGGGACAGATACGCAGTATTTT.

The gene calls are TRBV6-6 and TRBJ2-5; 8 nucleotides align to TRBD2. CDR1 is MNHNY, CDR2 SVGAGI, per germline (reference sequence). The CDR3 has 14 residues. V shed 6 bases, J shed 5 bases, and the junction held 8 bases outside the gene matches. CDR3 in DNA: TGTGCCAGCAGAGACGGGGGGGCCGGGGAGACCCAGTACTTC. This sequence encodes CASRDGGAGETQYF.

The table lists this clone with a count of one. This chain connects TRBV30 to TRBJ2-3; no firm D call. This CDR3 region has 11 residues. V was clipped by 1 base and J by 4 bases, with 3 bases between them. Germline CDR1 reads GTSNPN; CDR2 reads SVGIG (reference sequence). The CDR3 spells CAWSEPDTQYF. DNA for the CDR3: TGTGCCTGGAGTGAACCAGATACGCAGTATTTT. Complete variable domain (other parts from reference TRBV30 and TRBJ2-3): SQTIHQWPATLVQPVGSPLSLECTVEGTSNPNLYWYRQAAGRGLQLLFYSVGIGQISSEVPQNLSASRPQDRQFILSSKKLLLSDSGFYLCAWSEPDTQYFGPGTRLTVL.